This passage covers 27 T cell receptor beta chains from one sample sequenced in a study of Graves' ophthalmopathy and Graves' hyperthyroidism. Transcripts of RNA were the source for amplifying TCR beta CDR3 regions. The workflow started with a first-round RT-PCR run with HTBI primers and then moved on to a second-round multiplex PCR. TCRdb ran MiXCR on the multiplex PCR reads and lists one entry per CDR3 protein. This table holds roughly 500,000 distinct CDR3 sequences, about an eighth found once. Sequenced: blood. These receptors all come from a woman between 25 and 40 years old with Graves' ophthalmopathy.

This clonotype has a count of ten or more. This chain links TRBV25-1 with TRBJ1-2; the D gene is possibly TRBD1 (5 bases). The length of the CDR3 is 14 residues. Germline V CDR1 and CDR2: MGHDK, SYGVNS. The ends were cut back, 6 bases at V and 6 bases at J, with 17 bases in the middle. DNA of the CDR3: TGTGCCAGCAGCGGCCAGGGAAGGAAAAATGGCTACACCTTC. Protein sequence: CASSGQGRKNGYTF.

There are a few counts of this clonotype. This rearrangement joins TRBV6-1 to TRBJ1-2; 9 bases are a match to TRBD1. CDR3 length equals 14 residues. V shed 6 bases and J 5 bases; nucleotides not matched to a gene: 7. The germline CDR1 and CDR2 sequences are MNHNS and SASEGT. CDR3 in DNA: TGTGCCAGCAGACGACCGGGACAGGGTTATGGCTACACCTTC. Its translation is CASRRPGQGYGYTF.

At least ten counts were recorded for this clonotype. The CDR3 nucleotides read TGCAGTGCTAGTACTCCCGGACCAGACTTCAACGAGCAGTACTTC. Residues: CSASTPGPDFNEQYF. This chain links TRBV20-1 with TRBJ2-7; no reliable D call. Germline lookup yields CDR1 DFQATT and CDR2 SNEGSKA (reference sequence). Trimming stripped 3 bases from V and 5 bases from J, with 20 bases between. CDR3 length equals 15 residues.

Concerning this clonotype itself: It may be a read error: a sequence one base away is much more abundant. The rearrangement uses TRBV6-1 and TRBJ2-7, with TRBD1 matching 8 bases. This CDR3 region has 16 residues. Germline CDR1 is MNHNS and CDR2 is SASEGT. Unmatched junction bases numbered 10, after V lost 4 bases and J lost 2 bases. The CDR3 nucleotides are TGTGCCAGCAGTGTAAACAGGGGGGAGAGACCCTACGAGCAGTACTTC. Amino acid sequence: CASSVNRGERPYEQYF.

This clonotype was seen repeatedly, ten times or more. The V call is TRBV30, the J call TRBJ2-6, with 7 bases identical to TRBD1. CDR3 length: 15 amino acids. The trim removed 3 bases at V and 0 bases at J, leaving 2 bases unmatched. CDR1 GTSNPN and CDR2 SVGIG come from the germline V gene (reference sequence). DNA of the CDR3: TGTGCCTGGAGCCCAGGGGGCTCTGGGGCCAACGTCCTGACTTTC. Translating it yields CAWSPGGSGANVLTF.

This clonotype showed up many times. The genes are TRBV12-3 or TRBV12-4 and TRBJ1-5; D unclear. This CDR3 spans 13 amino acids. V was clipped by 2 bases and J by 6 bases, with 8 bases between them. The CDR3 nucleotides are TGTGCCAGCAGTTTACGCCGGGGTCAGCCCCAGCATTTT. Residues: CASSLRRGQPQHF.

This clonotype came up many times. The chain has TRBV20-1 and TRBJ2-2, with D perhaps TRBD2 (6 bases). The germline CDR1 and CDR2 sequences are DFQATT and SNEGSKA (reference sequence). Trimming left V 2 bases short and J 6 bases short, with 13 bases between. The CDR3 length is 14 residues. CDR3 region: CSARRESFAGELFF. DNA for the CDR3: TGCAGTGCTAGACGGGAGTCGTTTGCCGGGGAGCTGTTTTTT.

This clonotype appeared many times. The gene calls are TRBV6-5 and TRBJ2-5; the D is unclear. The CDR3 is made up of 17 amino acids. The V and J ends lost 1 base and 1 base respectively, with 16 bases between them. The germline V gene has CDR1 MNHEY and CDR2 SVGAGI. CDR3 residues: CASSYFTVPEAQETQYF. CDR3 bases: TGTGCCAGCAGTTACTTTACCGTACCAGAAGCCCAAGAGACCCAGTACTTC.

This clonotype was detected a few times. The chain uses TRBV28 and TRBJ2-5; 10 positions match TRBD1. J was trimmed by 4 bases and V by 10 bases; bases with no gene match: 12. CDR1 is MDHEN and CDR2 is SYDVKM in the germline V gene. This CDR3 has 15 amino acids. CDR3 protein: CATYSTGGRIETQYF. The CDR3 nucleotides read TGTGCCACCTACTCGACAGGGGGCCGGATAGAGACCCAGTACTTC.

This clonotype was recorded many times. CDR3 in DNA: TGCGCCAGCAGCCGGGACTCAAACTACGAGCAGTACTTC. This translates into CASSRDSNYEQYF. The V call is TRBV5-1, the J call TRBJ2-7, with D perhaps TRBD2 (6 bases). V was pared by 4 bases and J by 3 bases, with 11 bases between. CDR3 length equals 13 residues. The germline V gene has CDR1 SGHRS and CDR2 YFSETQ.

This clonotype was seen many times. Germline and junction disagree at one end, which may indicate a read error. The chain couples TRBV15 to TRBJ1-6; D is ambiguous. The CDR3 length is 14 residues. Germline V gene lookup returns CDR1 LNHNV and CDR2 YYDKDF (reference sequence). The CDR3 here is CATSRGRSNPPLHF. CDR3 nucleotides: TGTGCCACCAGCAGAGGCAGGAGTAATCCACCCCTCCACTTT.

This chain links TRBV12-3 or TRBV12-4 with TRBJ2-7; 7 bases fit TRBD1. The CDR3 length is 16 residues. The J segment lost 4 bases and the V segment lost 6 bases, leaving 15 bases of the junction unmatched. The CDR3 reads CASSPLGDRAEYEQYF. Written as DNA, the CDR3 is TGTGCCAGCAGCCCTCTAGGAGACAGGGCGGAATACGAGCAGTACTTC.

A few counts support this clonotype. The V gene is TRBV19, the J gene TRBJ2-7; TRBD2 matches 8 bases. From germline, CDR1 is LNHDA and CDR2 SQIVND (reference sequence). Unmatched junction bases numbered 5, after V lost 6 bases and J lost 1 base. The CDR3 totals 14 residues. The CDR3 DNA is TGTGCCAGTAGACAAGCGGGAGAATCCTACGAGCAGTACTTC. As protein: CASRQAGESYEQYF.

V gene TRBV2 combines with J gene TRBJ2-2, with D possibly called TRBD1 or TRBD2 (5 bases each). The ends were cut back, 9 bases at V and 1 base at J, with 9 bases in the middle. Germline V gene sequence: CDR1 SNHLY, CDR2 FYNNEI. The CDR3 spans 13 residues. The CDR3 DNA reads as TGTGCCAGTCGGGACGAGAACACCGGGGAGCTGTTTTTT. It translates to CASRDENTGELFF.

There are many counts of this clonotype. V is TRBV30 and J is TRBJ1-1; maybe TRBD1 (5 bases). V was cut by 3 bases and J by 12 bases, with 14 bases left in between. CDR1 and CDR2 from the germline V gene are GTSNPN and SVGIG (reference sequence). The CDR3 spans 11 residues. CDR3 DNA: TGTGCCTGGAGGGCGGGGGGATTAACTTTCTTT. As protein: CAWRAGGLTFF.

This clonotype was seen ten or more times. The chain uses TRBV4-1 and TRBJ2-7; no reliable D call. V lost 4 bases to trimming and J lost 0 bases, with 13 bases between them. The V gene's germline CDR1 is MGHRA and CDR2 YSYEKL. The CDR3 is made up of 15 amino acids. The CDR3 is CASSPPGPFSYEQYF. The CDR3 bases are TGCGCCAGCAGCCCCCCGGGTCCCTTCTCCTACGAGCAGTACTTC.

This clonotype has a count of ten or more. J is TRBJ1-5 and V is TRBV28, with 11 bases aligning to TRBD1. The germline V gene encodes CDR1 MDHEN and CDR2 SYDVKM. J gave up 2 bases and V 6 bases, and 3 bases lay outside the gene matches. This CDR3 is 15 amino acids long. The CDR3 is CASSRTGGRNQPQHF. In nucleotides, the CDR3 is TGTGCCAGCAGCCGGACAGGGGGCCGCAATCAGCCCCAGCATTTT.

This clonotype appeared many times. J is TRBJ2-5 and V is TRBV28; a possible D gene is TRBD2 (5 bases). CDR1 and CDR2 (germline): MDHEN, SYDVKM. This CDR3 is 13 amino acids long. With 8 bases removed from V and 5 bases from J, the gap between germline ends came to 15 bases. The DNA of the CDR3 is TGTGCCAGCGCCAAGGGAGTCGGGGAGACCCAGTACTTC. Protein sequence: CASAKGVGETQYF.

The gene calls are TRBV6-1 and TRBJ1-1, with 7 bases lining up with TRBD1. Germline V gene data show CDR1 as MNHNS and CDR2 as SASEGT. J was trimmed by 8 bases and V by 5 bases; bases with no gene match: 5. The CDR3 totals 12 residues. CDR3: CASSTGTAEAFF. The CDR3 nucleotides are TGTGCCAGCAGTACCGGGACAGCCGAAGCTTTCTTT.

V gene TRBV19 combines with J gene TRBJ1-5, with D unresolved. Trimming removed 4 bases at V and 5 bases at J, with 9 bases between. The germline CDR1 and CDR2 sequences are LNHDA and SQIVND (reference sequence). CDR3 length equals 13 residues. CDR3 sequence reads: CASSSGLYQPQHF. DNA for the CDR3: TGTGCCAGTAGTAGCGGGCTGTATCAGCCCCAGCATTTT.

CDR3: CASSQGGTSTYEQYF. The DNA of the CDR3 is TGTGCCAGCAGCCAAGGTGGGACTAGTACCTACGAGCAGTACTTC. The V and J genes are TRBV3-1 and TRBJ2-7, with 8 bases that match TRBD2. This CDR3 contains 15 residues. The V gene end was trimmed by 1 base and the J gene end by 2 bases; junction bases not matched to a gene: 4. The germline CDR1 and CDR2 sequences are LGHDT and YNNKEL (reference sequence).

Here the CDR3 reads CASSQSSGRAITGELFF. The DNA of the CDR3 is TGTGCCAGCAGCCAATCTAGCGGGAGGGCCATCACCGGGGAGCTGTTTTTT. The genes are TRBV3-1 and TRBJ2-2, with 12 bases lining up with TRBD2. The CDR3 has 17 amino acids. The germline CDR1 and CDR2 sequences are LGHDT and YNNKEL (reference sequence). After removal of 2 bases from V and 4 bases from J, the junction contained 5 bases not matched to a gene.

This clonotype occurred many times. The V gene is TRBV12-3 or TRBV12-4, the J gene TRBJ1-2, with D uncertain. V was clipped by 4 bases and J by 0 bases, with 3 bases between them. The CDR3 spans 12 residues. CDR3 region: CASSYANYGYTF. The CDR3 bases are TGTGCCAGCAGTTATGCTAACTATGGCTACACCTTC.

This clonotype was observed at least ten times. This sequence joins TRBV10-3 and TRBJ1-1; TRBD1 matches 7 bases. There are 15 residues in the CDR3. Germline lookup yields CDR1 ENHRY and CDR2 SYGVKD. Germline trimming cut 6 bases from V and 4 bases from J; bases unmatched to any gene: 11. CDR3: CAIRGRGILGTEAFF. The CDR3 DNA reads TGTGCCATCAGGGGCAGGGGGATCCTCGGCACTGAAGCTTTCTTT.

This clonotype was recorded at least ten times. The V call is TRBV6-5, the J call TRBJ1-5; possibly TRBD1 for D (6 bases). This CDR3 comprises 14 residues. Germline CDR1 and CDR2: MNHEY and SVGAGI. Trimming took 4 bases from V and 4 from J, leaving 11 bases between them. The CDR3 DNA follows: TGTGCCAGCAGTTCCCGGGACAAAAATCAGCCCCAGCATTTT. Its protein is CASSSRDKNQPQHF.

This clonotype was counted a few times. V is TRBV9 and J is TRBJ2-2, with a tentative D call TRBD1 (6 bases). Germline CDR1 and CDR2: SGDLS and YYNGEE. This CDR3 comprises 17 residues. Trimming cost V 0 bases and J 4 bases, with 16 bases left between them. The CDR3 DNA reads TGTGCCAGCAGCGTAGGCGGTCAGACAGGAGTCACCGGGGAGCTGTTTTTT. Translation gives CASSVGGQTGVTGELFF. Together with reference TRBV9 and TRBJ2-2, the CDR3 gives the full variable domain: DSGVTQTPKHLITATGQRVTLRCSPRSGDLSVYWYQQSLDQGLQFLIQYYNGEERAKGNILERFSAQQFPDLHSELNLSSLELGDSALYFCASSVGGQTGVTGELFFGEGSRLTVL.

The rearrangement links TRBV6-1 to TRBJ1-5, with D perhaps matching TRBD1 (5 bases). The CDR3 extends over 14 amino acids. V was clipped by 6 bases and J by 5 bases, with 14 bases between them. CDR1 is MNHNS and CDR2 is SASEGT in the germline V gene. The CDR3 DNA reads TGTGCCAGCAGGACAACAGGCACTGATCAGCCCCAGCATTTT. This codes for CASRTTGTDQPQHF.